Shown below are 3 T cell receptor beta chains from a single sample sequenced in a study of blood T cells in healthy people across ages. Alongside a J-beta primer mix, a sample-barcoded 5' primer served in a second PCR lasting about 6 to 11 cycles. MiXCR was run by TCRdb on the 5' RACE reads, yielding one entry per CDR3 protein. The sample includes about 1,800,000 distinct CDR3 sequences, over 25% of them seen just once. The sample comprised blood. Receptors were obtained from a woman in her 30s in good health.

The sample holds a few counts of this clonotype. This chain uses TRBV10-3 with TRBJ2-7; 9 bases are shared with TRBD1. The CDR3 is 14 residues long. Germline V gene lookup returns CDR1 ENHRY and CDR2 SYGVKD. Unmatched junction bases numbered 7, after V lost 6 bases and J lost 4 bases. The CDR3 is CAISERQGVYEQYF. In DNA form, the CDR3 reads TGTGCCATCAGCGAGAGACAGGGGGTGTACGAGCAGTACTTC.

This clonotype was seen more than once but under ten times. The genes are TRBV5-1 and TRBJ1-1; D gene ambiguous. The CDR3 consists of 14 residues. Trimming stripped 1 base from V and 1 base from J, with 8 bases between. Per germline, CDR1 SGHRS and CDR2 YFSETQ. CDR3 residues: CASSLREPNTEAFF. The DNA of the CDR3 is TGCGCCAGCAGCTTGAGAGAGCCGAACACTGAAGCTTTCTTT.

The chain has TRBV18 and TRBJ1-1; TRBD1 might be the D (6 bases). V was pared by 4 bases and J by 4 bases, with 19 bases between. The CDR3 loop spans 16 amino acids. The germline V gene encodes CDR1 KGHSH and CDR2 LQKENI. In DNA, the CDR3 is TGTGCCAGCTCACTACTCGGGGGCGGGCAGGGCACTGAAGCTTTCTTT. It translates to CASSLLGGGQGTEAFF.